The clone carrying this T cell receptor beta chain occurred a few times. The library protocol tagged each TCR cDNA with a unique molecular identifier. Each CDR3 protein is one row after TCRdb ran MiXCR on the 5' RACE reads. The sample carries some 120,000 distinct CDR3 sequences, 12% recorded once. These data belong to a study of spatial heterogeneity in lung cancer. Study as a whole: Where they were available, follow-up PBMC samples were sequenced, at a median of about 22 months after resection. Each time, sequencing found more beta-chain sequences than alpha-chain sequences. In the raw reads, each unique TCR and UMI combination was present more than ten times on average.

The time point denotes: blood at routine non-recurrence follow-up after resection. Unsorted whole RNA of tumor, nontumor lung or frozen PBMC was sequenced. Germline V gene lookup returns CDR1 SGHRS and CDR2 YFSETQ. With V trimmed by 1 base and J by 5 bases, 3 bases remained unmatched. The CDR3 has 14 amino acids. The sequence derives from a male donor with early-stage non-small cell lung cancer. This chain links TRBV5-1 with TRBJ2-3; the match to TRBD1 covers 8 bases. Material: PBMCs, obtained at follow-up. CDR3 sequence: CASSLSQGGDTQYF. CDR3 coding DNA: TGCGCCAGCAGCTTGTCACAGGGGGGAGATACGCAGTATTTT.